Listed below are T cell receptor beta chains from one sample, sequenced in a study of liver allograft versus peripheral blood T cells. TCRdb analysed the reads with MiXCR anew, one entry per CDR3 protein. The table lists 3,000 or so distinct CDR3 sequences, roughly 15% of them singletons, with around 46% in the top ten. The receptors stem from a human patient who had a liver transplant. Some T cells may have come from the graft donor. The CDR3 runs from the conserved cysteine through the conserved F or W. D genes are given only for firm matches. Where a row states a size, it is once, few, many or the class of an expanded clone; other rows omit it.

D gene	V gene	J gene	clone size	CDR3 protein	CDR3 DNA
TRBD1	TRBV5-4	TRBJ2-7	medium-sized	CATRNGQGLYEQYF	TGTGCCACTCGTAATGGACAGGGACTCTACGAGCAGTACTTC
NA	TRBV6-1	TRBJ1-1	medium-sized	CASSEGGSRVGGLMNTEAFF	TGTGCCAGCAGTGAAGGGGGGTCGAGGGTAGGAGGATTAATGAACACTGAAGCTTTCTTT
NA	TRBV27	TRBJ1-4	NA	CASSPAGTGVEKLFF	TGTGCCAGCAGCCCCGCTGGGACGGGGGTTGAAAAACTGTTTTTT
TRBD1	TRBV28	TRBJ1-5	once	CASRLQGAGQPQHF	TGTGCCAGCAGATTACAGGGGGCCGGCCAGCCCCAGCATTTT
TRBD1	TRBV12-3/TRBV12-4	TRBJ2-6	many	CASSRNQGDAGANVLTF	TGTGCCAGCAGCCGAAACCAGGGGGACGCTGGGGCCAACGTCCTGACTTTC
TRBD2	TRBV20-1	TRBJ2-3	few	CSARSSSGGLEDTQYF	TGCAGTGCTAGGTCTTCTAGCGGGGGGTTAGAAGATACGCAGTATTTT
NA	TRBV4-1	TRBJ2-3	few	CASSPVQGSGTRTDTQYF	TGCGCCAGCAGCCCGGTGCAGGGAAGTGGCACAAGAACAGATACGCAGTATTTT
NA	TRBV20-1	TRBJ1-2	many	CSALRAGTNYGYTF	TGCAGTGCATTGCGGGCAGGGACTAACTATGGCTACACCTTC
NA	TRBV6-5	TRBJ1-2	many	CASSVRSLLADYTF	TGTGCCAGCAGCGTCAGGTCTTTGCTAGCCGACTACACCTTC
TRBD1	TRBV7-9	TRBJ2-7	many	CASSARDREYEQYF	TGTGCCAGCAGCGCCCGGGACAGGGAGTACGAGCAGTACTTC
TRBD2	TRBV20-1	TRBJ2-7	few	CSALPPGLAGGISYEQYF	TGCAGTGCCTTGCCACCGGGACTAGCGGGAGGAATCTCCTACGAGCAGTACTTC
TRBD1	TRBV24-1	TRBJ2-2	many	CATSDLPRLGGEFEGTGELFF	TGTGCCACCAGTGACCTCCCCCGGTTAGGGGGCGAGTTCGAGGGCACCGGGGAGCTGTTTTTT
NA	TRBV5-6	TRBJ1-5	few	CASSLSMASNQPQHF	TGTGCCAGCAGCTTGTCCATGGCCTCAAATCAGCCCCAGCATTTT
NA	TRBV5-6	TRBJ2-7	medium-sized	CASSSGSTSYEQYF	TGTGCCAGCAGTTCCGGGAGTACCTCCTACGAGCAGTACTTC
TRBD1	TRBV7-9	TRBJ1-2	NA	CASSLLDRVFGYTF	TGTGCCAGCAGCTTACTCGACAGGGTGTTCGGCTACACCTTC
NA	TRBV6-5	TRBJ1-1	large	CASSYSRLNTEAFF	TGTGCCAGCAGTTACTCGCGGTTAAACACTGAAGCTTTCTTT
NA	TRBV9	TRBJ2-1	NA	CASSVGQGANNEQFF	TGTGCCAGCAGCGTGGGCCAGGGCGCAAACAATGAGCAGTTCTTC
NA	TRBV13	TRBJ1-2	large	CASSLRGLTESYGYTF	TGTGCCAGCAGCCTCCGGGGCCTTACGGAGTCATATGGCTACACCTTC
NA	TRBV19	TRBJ1-5	many	CASSYVGGYSNQPQHF	TGTGCCAGTAGTTACGTGGGGGGTTATAGCAATCAGCCCCAGCATTTT
TRBD2	TRBV27	TRBJ2-7	NA	CASSLAGSYEQYF	TGTGCCAGCAGCCTAGCGGGGTCCTACGAGCAGTACTTC
NA	TRBV19	TRBJ2-1	medium-sized	CATSNALASYYNEQFF	TGTGCCACCTCAAATGCCCTGGCGTCGTATTACAATGAGCAGTTCTTC
NA	TRBV27	TRBJ1-6	NA	CASSPPPNSPLHF	TGTGCCAGCAGTCCTCCCCCTAATTCACCCCTCCACTTT
NA	TRBV6-5	TRBJ1-2	NA	CASGGTHYGYTF	TGTGCCAGCGGCGGGACACACTATGGCTACACCTTC
TRBD1	TRBV6-5	TRBJ1-2	NA	CASSYTYRGHGYTF	TGTGCCAGCAGTTACACCTACAGGGGGCATGGCTACACCTTC
TRBD2	TRBV28	TRBJ2-7	few	CASSTGLAGSEQYF	TGTGCCAGCAGTACGGGACTAGCGGGATCCGAGCAGTACTTC
NA	TRBV24-1	TRBJ1-2	medium-sized	CATSPGAYVDGYTF	TGTGCCACCAGTCCCGGCGCCTACGTAGATGGCTACACCTTC
TRBD1	TRBV6-1	TRBJ1-5	medium-sized	CASGGQGSQPQHF	TGTGCCAGCGGGGGACAGGGCAGTCAGCCCCAGCATTTT
TRBD2	TRBV7-2	TRBJ2-5	few	CASSHSGGGETQYF	TGTGCCAGCAGCCATAGCGGGGGTGGGGAGACCCAGTACTTC
NA	TRBV6-1	TRBJ1-4	medium-sized	CASRLEDVPVYKLFF	TGTGCCAGCAGGCTAGAAGACGTCCCGGTGTACAAACTGTTTTTT
NA	TRBV12-3/TRBV12-4	TRBJ1-5	NA	CASSRILSPQHF	TGTGCCAGCAGCCGTATTTTATCGCCCCAGCATTTT
TRBD1	TRBV6-5	TRBJ1-1	medium-sized	CASSYSRDRGLNTEAFF	TGTGCCAGCAGTTACTCGCGGGACAGGGGCTTGAACACTGAAGCTTTCTTT
TRBD2	TRBV10-3	TRBJ2-7	medium-sized	CAISATSGGAYEQYF	TGTGCCATCAGTGCTACTAGCGGGGGGGCCTACGAGCAGTACTTC